A selection of T cell receptor beta chains follows, all from one sample in a study of T cells after somatic rescue of genetic block. Clones were read by immunoSEQ multiplex PCR, and TCRdb kept only the in-frame ones, dropping some. Among about 12,000 clones listed, about 69% were seen once. What was sequenced was peripheral blood mononuclear cells (PBMCs). The receptors originated from a boy under 18. Each CDR3 is given without its conserved first and last residue.

cdr3_length: 11
v_call: TRBV7-9
cdr3_aa: ASREGIVNTQY

cdr3_length: 14
v_call: TRBV21-1
cdr3_aa: ASSPPAPWGNQPQH

cdr3_length: 11
v_call: TRBV7-9
cdr3_aa: ASSLSHENIQY

cdr3_length: 15
v_call: TRBV7-9
cdr3_aa: ASSSSRLALFFYEQY

cdr3_length: 16
v_call: TRBV5-1
cdr3_aa: ASSFGPGTGGRYTEAF

cdr3_length: 14
v_call: TRBV5-4
cdr3_aa: ASSPEGTPYRYEQY

cdr3_length: 13
v_call: TRBV4-2
cdr3_aa: ASSFGRDLSRDYT

cdr3_length: 13
v_call: TRBV18
cdr3_aa: ASSPGTSGRGEQF

cdr3_length: 10
v_call: TRBV11-1
cdr3_aa: ASSLGVGGYT

cdr3_length: 12
v_call: TRBV29-1
cdr3_aa: SPQKGAGANVLT

cdr3_length: 12
v_call: TRBV18
cdr3_aa: ASSHGRNGNTIY

cdr3_length: 14
v_call: TRBV27
cdr3_aa: ASSSHRGRGANVLT

cdr3_length: 14
v_call: TRBV7-9
cdr3_aa: ASSRPGTGSSTEAF

cdr3_length: 13
v_call: TRBV30
cdr3_aa: AWNRGQSSYNEQF

cdr3_length: 14
v_call: TRBV7-8
cdr3_aa: ASSPGAGGHQETQY

cdr3_length: 12
v_call: TRBV5-6
cdr3_aa: ASSFGTPGNTIY

cdr3_length: 14
v_call: TRBV7-3
cdr3_aa: ASSLKLAGGRETQY